This T cell receptor beta chain is drawn from a study of long-term antiretroviral therapy in people with HIV. Each HIV participant was treated in the United States. The germline gives CDR1 LNHNV, CDR2 YYDKDF (reference sequence). V was shortened by 0 bases and J by 2 bases, with 8 bases between the two germline ends. CDR3 size: 14 residues. The libraries were made with immunoSEQ v3.0 at survey level. TCRdb keeps only in-frame clones here, not all; method: immunoSEQ multiplex PCR. The table has 25,000 to 35,000 clones, 95% seen once; the top ten hold 3.1%. Sequenced material: unsorted PBMCs, taken 5.3 years after starting antiretroviral therapy. This chain connects TRBV15 to TRBJ2-7, with D unresolved. The receptor was isolated from a man in his fifties with HIV. The CDR3 reads CATSRDHDAYEQYF. CDR3 in DNA: TGTGCCACCAGCAGAGATCACGACGCCTACGAGCAGTACTTC.